The rows below give T cell receptor beta chains drawn from one sample of a study of blood T cell repertoires in COVID-19. Produced via immunoSEQ multiplex PCR; TCRdb's table is partial and in-frame only. The sample holds approximately 70,000 clones, around 80% seen once. Source material: peripheral blood. All receptors come from a woman of 80 years or more with acute or convalescent COVID-19. CDR3s include the opening cysteine and the closing phenylalanine or tryptophan. D genes are given only for firm matches. Where a row states a size, it is once, few, many or the class of an expanded clone; other rows omit it.

>TRBJ2-1|NA|NA|TRBV19
CASRGRGSHNEQFF
TGTGCCAGTAGAGGTAGGGGGTCTCACAATGAGCAGTTCTTC
>TRBJ1-6|NA|NA|TRBV4-2
CASSLDDTTYNSPLHF
TGTGCCAGCAGCCTCGACGACACGACCTATAATTCACCCCTCCACTTT
>TRBJ2-3|NA|TRBD2|TRBV5-4
CASSSGLAGGPDTQYF
TGTGCCAGCAGCTCAGGACTAGCGGGGGGGCCGGATACGCAGTATTTT
>TRBJ2-7|once|TRBD1|TRBV11-2
CASSLQTGGDEQYF
TGTGCCAGCAGCTTACAGACAGGGGGAGACGAGCAGTACTTC
>TRBJ2-3|few|NA|TRBV7-2
CASSLEAGAPDTQYF
TGTGCCAGCAGCTTAGAGGCGGGGGCCCCAGATACGCAGTATTTT
>TRBJ2-7|NA|NA|TRBV6-5
CASSYAGDEQYF
TGTGCCAGCAGTTACGCAGGGGACGAGCAGTACTTC
>TRBJ2-1|NA|TRBD2|TRBV7-2
CASSLARTSGPYNEQFF
TGTGCCAGCAGCTTAGCCCGGACTAGCGGACCCTACAATGAGCAGTTCTTC
>TRBJ1-4|few|NA|TRBV3-1/TRBV3-2
CASSRVRDEKLFF
TGTGCCAGCAGCCGGGTGAGGGATGAAAAACTGTTTTTT
>TRBJ1-3|NA|NA|TRBV6-5
CASSPGAAGNTIYF
TGTGCCAGCAGCCCAGGGGCAGCTGGAAACACCATATATTTT
>TRBJ2-3|NA|NA|TRBV29-1
CSLGQSTDTQYF
TGCAGCCTAGGACAGAGCACAGATACGCAGTATTTT
>TRBJ2-3|NA|TRBD1|TRBV20-1
CSASLDRGFTGTDTQYF
TGCAGTGCTAGTTTGGACAGGGGTTTTACTGGCACAGATACGCAGTATTTT